This record covers a single T cell receptor beta chain. Its antigen is as yet unknown. Germline-derived CDR1 and CDR2 are LNHNV and YYDKDF (reference sequence). This CDR3 region has 16 residues. Researchers sorted approximately 290,000 cells of each CD8+ T cell subset in triplicate. The study made its TRB cDNA libraries by 5' RACE, adding UMI labels. TCRdb reprocessed the 5' RACE reads and reports one entry per CDR3 protein, with no DNA. Seen in this sample are about 56,000 distinct CDR3 sequences; the ten most common clones hold 20% to 25%. This sample was taken from a study of CXCR3-negative and CXCR3-positive naive CD8 T cells. Broader study findings: Similar TRBV-TRBJ usage characterized naive CXCR3-negative and CXCR3-positive cells; memory cells differed. Cryopreservation partially decreased CXCR3 expression, and most assays used fresh PBMCs.

The origin of this receptor is a human donor in good health. Some clones in this sample may be carry-over from other donors' samples. The rearrangement links TRBV15 to TRBJ2-1; the TCRdb call, TRBD2, lacks DNA for checking. The sample comprised memory CD8+ T cells from blood. This chain's CDR3 is CATRRDLLVGSNEQFF.